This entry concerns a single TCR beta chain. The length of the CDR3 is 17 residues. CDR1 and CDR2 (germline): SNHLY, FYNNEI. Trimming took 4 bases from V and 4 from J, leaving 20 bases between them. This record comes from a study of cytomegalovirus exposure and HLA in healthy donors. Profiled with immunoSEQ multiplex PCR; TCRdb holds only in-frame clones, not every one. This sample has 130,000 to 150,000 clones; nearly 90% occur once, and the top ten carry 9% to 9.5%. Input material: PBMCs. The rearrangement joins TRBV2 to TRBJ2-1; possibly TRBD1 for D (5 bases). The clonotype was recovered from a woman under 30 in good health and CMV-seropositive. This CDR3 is CASSAFFEVDSYNEQFF. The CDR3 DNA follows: TGTGCCAGCAGTGCCTTCTTTGAGGTTGACAGTTACAATGAGCAGTTCTTC.